Sequencing of this T cell receptor beta chain was carried out in a study of blood T cells in healthy people across ages. Study findings and constraints: In long-lived donors, naive CD4+ cell counts and diversity exceeded those of aged donors.

The CDR3 has 14 residues. The junction had 13 bases not matched to a gene; V was cut back by 7 bases and J by 8 bases. Germline V lookup: CDR1 SQVTM, CDR2 ANQGSEA. This clonotype was found a few times. What it recognizes is unknown. Through a sample-barcoded 5' primer and a J-beta primer mix, a second PCR was run for roughly 6 to 12 cycles. TCRdb redid the calling of the 5' RACE reads with MiXCR, one entry per CDR3 protein. The sample includes 1.5 million to 2 million distinct CDR3 sequences, roughly 50% of them seen just once. The rearrangement links TRBV29-1 to TRBJ2-1; 8 positions match TRBD1. The sample taken for sequencing was blood. The TCR was taken from a woman aged 40 to 50 in good health. This CDR3 reads CSAGAGTGMDEQFF. The CDR3 DNA reads TGCAGCGCGGGAGCTGGGACAGGTATGGATGAGCAGTTCTTC.